This entry describes one T cell receptor beta chain. Its antigen is currently unknown. The sort gate was single viable CD3+CD4+CD8-CD45RO+ cells for memory CD4+ T cells. Generated by immunoSEQ multiplex PCR, the TCRdb table keeps only in-frame clones and is missing some. The sample has 75,000 to 90,000 clones; around 80% are singletons. The data are from a study of memory CD4+ T cells and cytomegalovirus serostatus. Study as a whole: Of the healthy Belgian adults, 8 to 10 were CMV seropositive and 20 to 25 seronegative.

Study-wide points: CD4+ memory repertoires contained about two fifths of the roughly 150 reported CMV TCRbeta sequences.

The receptor's source is an adult in good health and CMV-seronegative. What was sequenced was memory CD4+ T cells from blood.

The CDR3 region is CASSPNERGLAKNIQYF. The CDR3 DNA reads TGCGCCAGCAGCCCGAATGAAAGGGGGCTAGCCAAAAACATTCAGTACTTC. The chain employs TRBV5-1 and TRBJ2-4; 7 bases are a match to TRBD1. The CDR3 runs to 17 residues. With V trimmed by 4 bases and J by 0 bases, 10 bases remained unmatched. CDR1 and CDR2 (germline): SGHRS, YFSETQ.